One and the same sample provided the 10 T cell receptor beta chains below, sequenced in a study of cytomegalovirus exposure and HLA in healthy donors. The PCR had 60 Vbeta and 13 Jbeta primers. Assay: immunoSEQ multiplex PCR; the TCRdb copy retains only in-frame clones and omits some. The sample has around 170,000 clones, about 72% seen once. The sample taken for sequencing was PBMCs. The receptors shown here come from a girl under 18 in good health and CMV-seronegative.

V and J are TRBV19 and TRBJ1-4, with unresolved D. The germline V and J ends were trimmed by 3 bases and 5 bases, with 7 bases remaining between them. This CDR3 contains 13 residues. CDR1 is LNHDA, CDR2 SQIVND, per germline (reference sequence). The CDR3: CASSIGQNEKLFF. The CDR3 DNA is TGTGCCAGTAGTATTGGGCAGAATGAAAAACTGTTTTTT.

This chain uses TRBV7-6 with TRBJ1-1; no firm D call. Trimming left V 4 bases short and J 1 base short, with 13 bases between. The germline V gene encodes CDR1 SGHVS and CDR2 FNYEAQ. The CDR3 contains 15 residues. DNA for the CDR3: TGTGCCAGCAGCTCCCTAGATGAGAGGAACACTGAAGCTTTCTTT. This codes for CASSSLDERNTEAFF.

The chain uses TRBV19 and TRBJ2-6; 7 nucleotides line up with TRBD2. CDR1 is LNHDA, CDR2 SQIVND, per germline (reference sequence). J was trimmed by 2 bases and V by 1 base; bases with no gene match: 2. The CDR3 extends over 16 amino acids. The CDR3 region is CASSIGRGTGANVLTF. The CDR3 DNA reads TGTGCCAGTAGTATAGGGCGGGGGACTGGGGCCAACGTCCTGACTTTC. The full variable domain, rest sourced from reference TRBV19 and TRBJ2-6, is DGGITQSPKYLFRKEGQNVTLSCEQNLNHDAMYWYRQDPGQGLRLIYYSQIVNDFQKGDIAEGYSVSREKKESFPLTVTSAQKNPTAFYLCASSIGRGTGANVLTFGAGSRLTVL.

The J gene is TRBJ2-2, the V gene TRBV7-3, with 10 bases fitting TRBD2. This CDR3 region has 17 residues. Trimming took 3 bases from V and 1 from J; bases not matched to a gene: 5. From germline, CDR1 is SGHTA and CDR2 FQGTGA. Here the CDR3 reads CASSFVASGGNTGELFF. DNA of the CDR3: TGTGCCAGCAGCTTCGTAGCTAGCGGGGGGAACACCGGGGAGCTGTTTTTT.

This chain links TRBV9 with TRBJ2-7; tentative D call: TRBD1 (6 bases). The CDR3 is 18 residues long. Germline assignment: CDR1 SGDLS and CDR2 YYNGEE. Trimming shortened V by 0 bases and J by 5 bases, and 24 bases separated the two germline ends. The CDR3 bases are TGTGCCAGCAGCGTAGACCTGCCCGGAACAGGGAGCATTCACGAGCAGTACTTC. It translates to CASSVDLPGTGSIHEQYF.

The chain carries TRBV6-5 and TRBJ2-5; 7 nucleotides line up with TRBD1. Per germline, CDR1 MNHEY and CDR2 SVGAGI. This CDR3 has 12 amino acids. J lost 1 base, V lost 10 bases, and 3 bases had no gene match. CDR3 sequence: CATWTGQETQYF. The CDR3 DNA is TGTGCCACCTGGACAGGCCAAGAGACCCAGTACTTC.

The CDR3 coding sequence is TGCAGCGCCGCAGGGGGTGCCCAGTACGAGCAGTACTTC. Translating it yields CSAAGGAQYEQYF. This rearrangement joins TRBV29-1 to TRBJ2-7, with 7 bases matching TRBD1. V dropped 7 bases and J dropped 4; count of bases not matched to a gene: 10. From germline, CDR1 is SQVTM and CDR2 ANQGSEA. The CDR3 has 13 amino acids.

CDR3 sequence reads: CASPAAGGLDTQYF. The DNA of the CDR3 is TGTGCCAGCCCCGCGGCGGGGGGGCTAGATACGCAGTATTTT. This chain uses TRBV2 with TRBJ2-3, with 9 bases aligning to TRBD2. Germline CDR1 reads SNHLY; CDR2 reads FYNNEI. This CDR3 region has 14 residues. Unmatched junction bases numbered 8, after V lost 8 bases and J lost 5 bases. Supplemented by reference TRBV2 and TRBJ2-3, the full variable domain reads EPEVTQTPSHQVTQMGQEVILRCVPISNHLYFYWYRQILGQKVEFLVSFYNNEISEKSEIFDDQFSVERPDGSNFTLKIRSTKLEDSAMYFCASPAAGGLDTQYFGPGTRLTVL.

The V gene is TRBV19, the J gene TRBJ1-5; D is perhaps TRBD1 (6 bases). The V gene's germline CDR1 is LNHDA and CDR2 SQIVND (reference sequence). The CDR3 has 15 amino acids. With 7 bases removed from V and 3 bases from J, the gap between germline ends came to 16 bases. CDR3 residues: CASNSGGGYNQPQHF. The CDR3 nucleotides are TGTGCCAGTAATAGTGGGGGGGGCTACAATCAGCCCCAGCATTTT.

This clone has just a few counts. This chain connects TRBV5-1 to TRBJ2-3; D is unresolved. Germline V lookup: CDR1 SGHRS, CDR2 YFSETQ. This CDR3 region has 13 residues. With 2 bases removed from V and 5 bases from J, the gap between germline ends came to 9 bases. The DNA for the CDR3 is TGCGCCAGCAGCTTCGTTCGTCGAGATACGCAGTATTTT. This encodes CASSFVRRDTQYF.